These 22 T cell receptor beta chains came from one sample sequenced in a study of T cell repertoires in cytomegalovirus infection. These receptors have no known antigen. TCRdb reanalysed the reads using MiXCR and keeps one entry per CDR3 protein. The sample holds 640,000 or so distinct CDR3 sequences, around a third seen once. The material sequenced was cultured PBMCs, taken from culture after CMV antigen stimulation. These receptors all stem from a human donor in good health (CMV status not recorded). Some clones in this sample may be carry-over from other donors' samples.

This chain uses TRBV19 with TRBJ1-2; D call uncertain. CDR3 length equals 15 residues. Germline CDR1 and CDR2: LNHDA and SQIVND (reference sequence). V was trimmed by 5 bases and J by 0 bases, leaving 13 bases between them. In DNA, the CDR3 is TGTGCCAGTAGTCCAGTCGCCGGAACTAACTATGGCTACACCTTC. Protein sequence: CASSPVAGTNYGYTF.

This clonotype was seen a handful of times. The genes are TRBV11-1 and TRBJ2-3; TRBD2 is a possible D gene (6 bases). Germline V gene data show CDR1 as SGHAT and CDR2 as FQDESV (reference sequence). Between the trimmed V and J ends, which lost 2 bases and 5 bases, there was a span of 11 bases. This CDR3 region has 14 residues. The CDR3: CASSLFGRQDTQYF. CDR3 nucleotides: TGTGCCAGCAGCTTATTCGGGAGACAAGATACGCAGTATTTT.

The chain recombines TRBV2 with TRBJ2-5, with 13 bases aligning to TRBD2. There are 17 residues in the CDR3. The V gene's germline CDR1 is SNHLY and CDR2 FYNNEI. Unmatched junction bases numbered 8, after V lost 5 bases and J lost 2 bases. The CDR3 DNA reads TGTGCCAGCAGTAGACTAGCGGGGGGCGTGGGTCAAGAGACCCAGTACTTC. This translates into CASSRLAGGVGQETQYF.

The V gene is TRBV20-1, the J gene TRBJ2-1; tentatively, D is TRBD2 (6 bases). CDR1 DFQATT and CDR2 SNEGSKA come from the germline V gene (reference sequence). The CDR3 runs 13 residues. Trimming pared 6 bases from V and 4 bases from J, leaving 13 bases between. The CDR3 nucleotides are TGCAGTGCGAGTCGGGGGAGGTACAATGAGCAGTTCTTC. It yields the protein CSASRGRYNEQFF.

This clonotype has just one count. This chain uses TRBV12-3 or TRBV12-4 with TRBJ1-1, with TRBD1 matching 7 bases. The V segment lost 1 base and the J segment 7 bases; nucleotides outside the gene matches: 9. The CDR3 is made up of 15 amino acids. The CDR3: CASSLGAGGFGEAFF. CDR3 DNA: TGTGCCAGCAGTTTAGGAGCAGGGGGTTTTGGTGAAGCTTTCTTT.

The V and J genes are TRBV18 and TRBJ1-3; D gene uncertain. The germline V gene has CDR1 KGHSH and CDR2 LQKENI. The CDR3 sequence is 14 residues long. V shed 1 base and J shed 4 bases, with 8 bases lying between them. The CDR3 sequence is CASSPLTLGNTIYF. CDR3 nucleotide sequence: TGTGCCAGCTCACCACTGACATTAGGAAACACCATATATTTT.

In its sample, this clonotype was seen many times. J is TRBJ2-2 and V is TRBV11-2; TRBD2 might be the D (6 bases). The V gene's germline CDR1 is SGHAT and CDR2 FQNNGV. Trimming took 1 base from V and 1 from J, leaving 10 bases between them. This CDR3 has 16 amino acids. CDR3 DNA: TGTGCCAGCAGCTTAGGGGTCGGGAGGAACACCGGGGAGCTGTTTTTT. Translated: CASSLGVGRNTGELFF.

The genes are TRBV12-3 or TRBV12-4 and TRBJ2-7; D is perhaps TRBD1 (5 bases). The V and J ends lost 6 bases and 1 base respectively, with 16 bases between them. This CDR3 has 15 amino acids. Here the CDR3 reads CASSPPGHSSYEQYF. The CDR3 DNA reads as TGTGCCAGCAGCCCCCCCGGACACTCGTCCTACGAGCAGTACTTC.

V gene TRBV7-2 combines with J gene TRBJ2-1, with a weak D call TRBD1 (6 bases). The germline gives CDR1 SGHTA, CDR2 FQGNSA. V was clipped by 0 bases and J by 6 bases, with 12 bases between them. CDR3 length equals 15 residues. The CDR3 DNA is TGTGCCAGCAGCTTAGCAGTGGCAGGGGCCAATGAGCAGTTCTTC. Translating it yields CASSLAVAGANEQFF.

This chain links TRBV20-1 with TRBJ1-5; TRBD1 agrees at 10 bases. The germline gives CDR1 DFQATT, CDR2 SNEGSKA (reference sequence). The trim removed 1 base at V and 5 bases at J, leaving 11 bases unmatched. The CDR3 covers 17 residues. The CDR3, as DNA: TGCAGTGCTAGAGTAGGTGTTGGGGGACAGGGGTATCAGCCCCAGCATTTT. It is translated as CSARVGVGGQGYQPQHF.

This chain connects TRBV15 to TRBJ2-1; no clear D gene. Trimming took 8 bases from V and 2 from J, leaving 7 bases between them. Germline V gene data show CDR1 as LNHNV and CDR2 as YYDKDF (reference sequence). The length of the CDR3 is 12 residues. CDR3 sequence reads: CATLNTYNEQFF. DNA for the CDR3: TGTGCCACCCTAAACACCTACAATGAGCAGTTCTTC.

This clonotype was counted a single time. V is TRBV20-1 and J is TRBJ1-4, with D possibly TRBD1 on 6 matching bases. Trimming removed 6 bases at V and 8 bases at J, with 19 bases between. The CDR3 length is 14 residues. Germline-derived CDR1 and CDR2 are DFQATT and SNEGSKA (reference sequence). In DNA, the CDR3 is TGCAGTGCCGCGACGAGGACAGTACAGGAAAAACTGTTTTTT. Encoded protein: CSAATRTVQEKLFF.

This clonotype came up a few times. The chain combines TRBV7-9 with TRBJ2-3; D remains ambiguous. Germline loops: CDR1 SEHNR, CDR2 FQNEAQ (reference sequence). The CDR3 covers 14 residues. Deletions cut 5 bases from V and 6 bases from J, with 15 bases between. The CDR3 region has the DNA TGTGCCAGCAGCATAAGAAGAGAGTGGGATACGCAGTATTTT. Its translation is CASSIRREWDTQYF.

This clonotype came up many times. This chain connects TRBV7-2 to TRBJ2-7; 7 bases fit TRBD1. The CDR3 has 16 amino acids. V lost 3 bases to trimming and J lost 4 bases; unmatched junction nucleotides: 12. Germline V gene sequence: CDR1 SGHTA, CDR2 FQGNSA. CDR3 bases: TGTGCCAGCAGCTTCACAGCCGGGACAGCAGATTACGAGCAGTACTTC. Translating it yields CASSFTAGTADYEQYF.

V usage is TRBV7-2 and J usage is TRBJ2-7; D might be TRBD2 (7 bases). This CDR3 comprises 16 residues. The V gene lost 4 bases and the J gene lost 9 bases, with 25 bases spanning the gap. CDR1 is SGHTA, CDR2 FQGNSA, per germline. The CDR3 protein is CASSWFGSSGKGGQYF. CDR3 nucleotide sequence: TGTGCCAGCAGCTGGTTTGGCTCTAGCGGCAAGGGGGGGCAGTACTTC.

The V gene is TRBV24-1, the J gene TRBJ2-1; the D call may be TRBD1 or TRBD2 (5 bases each). The CDR3 runs to 16 residues. Per germline, CDR1 KGHDR and CDR2 SFDVKD. V was cut by 0 bases and J by 8 bases, with 16 bases left in between. CDR3 bases: TGTGCCACCAGTGATTTGTGGGGGATGAGTATAGATGAGCAGTTCTTC. As protein: CATSDLWGMSIDEQFF.

V usage is TRBV7-9 and J usage is TRBJ1-4, with D unresolved. V was trimmed by 5 bases and J by 11 bases, leaving 15 bases between them. CDR1 SEHNR and CDR2 FQNEAQ come from the germline V gene (reference sequence). This CDR3 region has 13 residues. CDR3 residues: CASSPSGIPKLFF. CDR3 in DNA: TGTGCCAGCAGCCCCAGTGGTATACCCAAACTGTTTTTT.

This clonotype was counted only a few times. The chain links TRBV7-2 to TRBJ2-2; 11 bases agree with TRBD2. Per the germline V gene, CDR1 is SGHTA and CDR2 is FQGNSA. The CDR3 has 15 amino acids. Germline trimming cut 2 bases from V and 7 bases from J; bases unmatched to any gene: 3. The CDR3 nucleotides read TGTGCCAGCAGCTTACCCCTAGCGGGGGGCGGGGAGCTGTTTTTT. Translating it yields CASSLPLAGGGELFF.

The sample holds many counts of this clonotype. J is TRBJ1-1 and V is TRBV7-2, with D perhaps matching TRBD1 (5 bases). Trimming pared 5 bases from V and 3 bases from J, leaving 13 bases between. Germline V gene lookup returns CDR1 SGHTA and CDR2 FQGNSA. This CDR3 region has 14 residues. The CDR3 here is CASSPVGGDTEAFF. The CDR3 nucleotides are TGTGCCAGCAGCCCCGTAGGAGGGGACACTGAAGCTTTCTTT.

J is TRBJ2-1 and V is TRBV6-6; 11 nucleotides line up with TRBD2. Germline V CDR1 and CDR2: MNHNY, SVGAGI (reference sequence). V was clipped by 2 bases and J by 4 bases; unmatched bases: 7. This CDR3 is 17 amino acids long. CDR3 sequence reads: CASSYTPGTSGYNEQFF. Written as DNA, the CDR3 is TGTGCCAGCAGTTACACCCCGGGGACTAGCGGTTACAATGAGCAGTTCTTC.

The table lists this clonotype with many counts. The V gene is TRBV7-2, the J gene TRBJ2-5; 15 bases are shared with TRBD2. After removal of 5 bases from V and 0 bases from J, the junction contained 4 bases not matched to a gene. Germline CDR1 and CDR2: SGHTA and FQGNSA. The CDR3 totals 17 residues. The CDR3 region is CASSAGLAGGYQETQYF. For the CDR3, the DNA is TGTGCCAGCAGCGCAGGACTAGCGGGAGGGTACCAAGAGACCCAGTACTTC.

The gene calls are TRBV4-1 and TRBJ1-5, with a tentative D call TRBD1 (5 bases). The germline V gene encodes CDR1 MGHRA and CDR2 YSYEKL. V shed 2 bases and J shed 2 bases, with 10 bases lying between them. CDR3 length equals 15 residues. The CDR3 nucleotides read TGCGCCAGCAGCCAACAGGGTTCCGGCAATCAGCCCCAGCATTTT. Its protein is CASSQQGSGNQPQHF.